Below, 8 T cell receptor beta chains from the same sample are listed, as sequenced in a study of CXCR3-negative and CXCR3-positive naive CD8 T cells. Whole-study findings and limits: TRB CDR3s of CXCR3-positive naive cells were more hydrophobic than those of CXCR3-negative naive cells.

TRB cDNA was prepared as libraries by UMI-labeled 5' RACE. TCRdb reanalyzed the 5' RACE reads, giving one entry per CDR3 protein sequence and no DNA. This sample lists around 150,000 distinct CDR3 sequences; its ten largest clones have approximately 0.4%. Their specific antigens are unknown. The sequenced sample was naive CXCR3+ CD8+ T cells from blood. Subset of the sample: CD45RO-CCR7+CD27+CD95- naive CD8+ T cells expressing CXCR3 (TNR3+). These receptors all come from a human donor in good health. Some clones in this sample may be carry-over from other donors' samples.

V is TRBV4-1 and J is TRBJ2-7. Germline V gene lookup returns CDR1 MGHRA and CDR2 YSYEKL. The CDR3 totals 14 residues. The CDR3 is CASSQDFSGSEQYF.

The J gene is TRBJ2-1, the V gene TRBV27. This CDR3 has 15 residues. Germline V lookup: CDR1 MNHEY, CDR2 SMNVEV (reference sequence). CDR3 amino acids: CACSSSLGSYNEQFF.

The gene calls are TRBV4-1 and TRBJ2-1; TCRdb reports TRBD2, a call that lacks DNA to check it against. From germline, CDR1 is MGHRA and CDR2 YSYEKL. The CDR3 covers 19 residues. The CDR3 spells CASSQDPEAGGPSPNEQFF.

The rearrangement joins TRBV7-9 to TRBJ2-1; TCRdb calls TRBD1, which cannot be checked without DNA. This CDR3 comprises 17 residues. Germline CDR1 and CDR2: SEHNR and FQNEAQ (reference sequence). This chain's CDR3 is CASSPPRWGGPYNEQFF.

The CDR3 here is CSARATLTIPDSADTQYF. The genes are TRBV20-1 and TRBJ2-3; TCRdb gives TRBD1 as the D gene, but with no DNA this cannot be confirmed. The germline V gene has CDR1 DFQATT and CDR2 SNEGSKA (reference sequence). CDR3 length: 18 amino acids.

V is TRBV19 and J is TRBJ2-5; TCRdb's D gene call, TRBD2, goes unchecked for lack of DNA. CDR1 is LNHDA and CDR2 is SQIVND in the germline V gene (reference sequence). The CDR3 sequence is 15 residues long. CDR3 region: CASSYPGTSQETQYF.

The gene calls are TRBV2 and TRBJ2-3; without DNA, the TCRdb call of TRBD2 cannot be checked. This CDR3 has 15 residues. Looked up from germline, CDR1 is SNHLY and CDR2 is FYNNEI. CDR3: CASSYGLGMTDTQYF.

This chain uses TRBV6-2 or TRBV6-3 with TRBJ1-5; the D call from TCRdb, TRBD1, cannot be confirmed without DNA. CDR3 length equals 14 residues. The germline CDR1 and CDR2 sequences are MNHEY and SVGEGT. CDR3 region: CASTGTFSNQPQHF.